A single TCR beta chain is shown here with its context. In this sample, this clonotype turned up a few times. Its antigen is currently not known. Base qualities were left out, and no much larger clone turns up one base away. These data belong to a study of vaccination and CD4 T cells after COVID-19 (dated by TCRdb to 2022 to 2024). For the wider study: The convalescent cohort comprised six males and four females, including two Hispanic individuals, seven Caucasians, two Asians and one multiracial person. Participants received two doses of either the Pfizer-BioNTech BNT162b2 vaccine (n=8) or the Moderna mRNA-1273 vaccine (n=2). Post-COVID blood samples were collected from convalescent patients a median of around 96 days after diagnosis, with a range of about 30 to 170 days. Post-vaccine blood samples were collected a median of approximately 68 days after the second vaccine dose, ranging from about 12 to 241 days. For stimulating the cultures, overlapping spike peptide pools were used, derived from SARS-CoV-2 as well as from the common cold coronaviruses HCoV-NL63, HCoV-OC43 and HCoV-229E. Control cultures used a CEFX viral epitope pool as positive control, an HIV-1 Nef peptide pool as negative control, or no peptide. In roughly 10 COVID-19 convalescent patients and several infection-naive healthy vaccine recipients, the spike-specific CD4+ TCR repertoire before mRNA vaccination was compared with the repertoire after mRNA vaccination. An earlier paper using these donors assessed, at the TCR clonotype level, memory CD4+ T cell crossreactivity between SARS-CoV-2 and common cold coronavirus spike proteins. The full study reports these points: Although the median number of SARS-CoV-2-reactive clonotypes went up from 21 after infection to some 38 after vaccination, the increase was not significant. Among convalescent patients, a median about 86% of the SARS-CoV-2-reactive clones seen after vaccination appeared only after vaccination, which suggests priming specific to the vaccine. Of the vaccine-specific clones in convalescent patients, 304 of 307, or nearly all, reacted only to SARS-CoV-2 spike and did not cross-react with common cold coronaviruses. The study included relatively few convalescent patients and did not analyze early timepoints after natural infection.

CDR1 is given as SGHTA and CDR2 as FQGNSA, both from the germline V gene. Including the terminal cysteine and phenylalanine, the CDR3 comprises 13 residues. Only the CDR3 part of the read is kept: 39 bases, read in frame from the first base. The germline ends are 8 bases apart after V is trimmed by 1 base and J by 4 bases. Library prep was done by PCR. TCR sequencing of DNA from cultured CD4+ T cells used the Oncomine TCR Beta short-read assay at the Johns Hopkins FTIC core. The QIAamp micro DNA kit was used to extract genomic DNA from the cultured CD4+ T cells. The Oncomine TCR Beta libraries from cultured CD4+ T cells were pooled using unique dual indexes and then sequenced on an Illumina iSeq 100. As for how the authors treated the data: Non-productive sequences were filtered out, and CDR3s that did not start with C, did not end with F or W, or were shorter than 7 amino acids were discarded. Antigen-specific clonotypes were identified with the MANAFEST web application by comparing peptide-stimulated wells with reference and other culture wells. Positive clones required FDR below 0.05, an odds ratio above 5, and productive frequency above 0.1% in at least two of three replicate wells. A clonotype was classed as cross-reactive if the clonotype showed significant expansion both in SARS-CoV-2 spike wells and in at least one common cold coronavirus spike condition. Levenshtein distances (stringdist) and unrooted phylogenetic trees (ape) in R version 3.6.1 were used to assess CDR3 homology. TCRdb reworked the public reads: Q25 trimming with fastp, MiXCR clone assembly, productive beta chains retained. Merged by CDR3 protein, the rows form single entries marked with the most common genes and DNA. TCRdb, not the original authors, processed these V and J calls. This sample comprises under 2,500 distinct CDR3 sequences, roughly 50% of them detected only once. The ten top clones hold about two thirds of the sample.

Sample treatment or condition, as interpreted from the label and publication: roughly 10-day PBMC culture with coronavirus spike peptide pools or control peptides (ViraFEST assay). CD4+ T cells from unexposed donors were collected before the COVID-19 pandemic (2011-2018). The study used the ViraFEST assay, which expanded antigen-specific T cells with peptide pools and then identified expanded clonotypes by TCR sequencing. Each well held around 1.9 million PBMCs cultured with approximately 9.2 ug/ml peptide pools in IMDM containing approximately 5% human AB serum and roughly 9.3 IU/ml IL-2. On days 3 and 7, half of the culture medium was replaced with fresh IL-2-containing medium. CD4+ T cells were isolated after roughly eleven days of culture through negative selection using the EasySep CD4+ T cell isolation kit. Unexposed donor CD4+ T cells were tested for reactivity to SARS-CoV-2 S and N and four common cold coronavirus spike pools, as cell number allowed. Ficoll-Paque Plus gradient centrifugation was used to isolate PBMCs from whole blood, and the isolated PBMCs were then either used fresh or cryopreserved at -140C. Culture conditions were generally each tested in triplicate wells. Leukapheresis product for the unexposed donors was purchased commercially.

The chain employs TRBV7-2 and TRBJ2-7, with the D gene not confidently named. The sequence came from a human donor in good health. Specimen: CD4+ T cells from blood, cultured in vitro. The DNA sequence reads TGTGCCAGCAGCTTAGGGTGGCAGTACGAGCAGTACTTC. This is translated as CASSLGWQYEQYF.